The 8 T cell receptor beta chains given below trace back to one sample, sequenced in a study of STAT5B mutations in CD4+ large granular lymphocyte leukemia. TCRdb's copy holds only in-frame clones and misses some; the assay was immunoSEQ multiplex PCR. The table shows 30,000 to 40,000 clones, with roughly 85% occurring only once. The sequenced sample consisted of CD4+ T cells from blood buffy coats. Receptors originate from a human donor in good health.

This clone has a single count. The V gene is TRBV6-5, the J gene TRBJ2-5; 7 bases match TRBD1. The germline gives CDR1 MNHEY, CDR2 SVGAGI. The CDR3 is made up of 14 amino acids. With 5 bases clipped from V and 1 base from J, the junction kept 4 bases outside the gene matches. DNA for the CDR3: TGTGCCAGCAGTGCCGGGACAGTCCAAGAGACCCAGTACTTC. Amino acids: CASSAGTVQETQYF.

The V and J genes are TRBV10-3 and TRBJ2-5, with D possibly matching TRBD2 (6 bases). CDR3 length equals 14 residues. V was shortened by 2 bases and J by 5 bases, with 12 bases between the two germline ends. In germline, CDR1 is ENHRY, CDR2 SYGVKD. Written as DNA, the CDR3 is TGTGCCATCAGTGAGGGGGGGAGTGGGGAGACCCAGTACTTC. Encoded protein: CAISEGGSGETQYF.

This clone was observed once. This chain joins TRBV7-9 and TRBJ2-1; 7 nucleotides align to TRBD2. Germline V CDR1 and CDR2: SEHNR, FQNEAQ (reference sequence). The CDR3 sequence is 15 residues long. Trimming cost V 5 bases and J 0 bases; bases outside gene matches: 4. CDR3 in amino acids: CASSPRGSSYNEQFF. The CDR3 region has the DNA TGTGCCAGCAGCCCGCGGGGGAGCTCCTACAATGAGCAGTTCTTC. The full variable domain, in which reference TRBV7-9 and TRBJ2-1 provide the parts outside the CDR3, is DTGVSQNPRHKITKRGQNVTFRCDPISEHNRLYWYRQTLGQGPEFLTYFQNEAQLEKSRLLSDRFSAERPKGSFSTLEIQRTEQGDSAMYLCASSPRGSSYNEQFFGPGTRLTVL.

As DNA, the CDR3 is TGTGCCAGCAGCCTGGACAGAGGAAACACTGAAGCTTTCTTT. Its protein product is CASSLDRGNTEAFF. The chain combines TRBV7-9 with TRBJ1-1; possible D gene TRBD1, 6 bases. Deletions cut 5 bases from V and 2 bases from J, with 12 bases between. The CDR3 has 14 residues. CDR1 and CDR2 (germline): SEHNR, FQNEAQ (reference sequence).

The chain's CDR3 is CASRAGNSGANVLTF. CDR3 DNA: TGTGCCAGCAGGGCGGGCAACTCTGGGGCCAACGTCCTGACTTTC. The J gene is TRBJ2-6, the V gene TRBV27; tentatively, D is TRBD2 (5 bases). The CDR3 runs to 15 residues. Trimming took 6 bases from V and 0 from J, leaving 9 bases between them. Germline CDR1 is MNHEY and CDR2 is SMNVEV (reference sequence).

The V call is TRBV5-6, the J call TRBJ2-7; 15 bases agree with TRBD2. V trimming: 7 bases; J trimming: 0 bases; junction bases outside the gene matches: 11. Germline CDR1 reads SGHDT; CDR2 reads YYEEEE. The CDR3 covers 18 residues. In DNA, the CDR3 is TGTGCCAGCTTCCTCCGGACTAGCGGGAGGGGGAGCTCCTACGAGCAGTACTTC. As protein: CASFLRTSGRGSSYEQYF.

The rearrangement joins TRBV6-6 to TRBJ2-7; 8 nucleotides agree with TRBD2. This CDR3 has 15 residues. Germline values: CDR1 MNHNY, CDR2 SVGAGI (reference sequence). V was clipped by 7 bases and J by 0 bases; unmatched bases: 8. This chain's CDR3 is CASKPRTSLSYEQYF. In DNA, the CDR3 is TGTGCCAGCAAACCTCGGACTAGCCTCTCCTACGAGCAGTACTTC.

The chain combines TRBV18 with TRBJ2-3, with TRBD2 as a possible D gene (5 bases). CDR3 size: 13 residues. Germline assignment: CDR1 KGHSH and CDR2 LQKENI. Trimming took off 3 bases at V and 5 bases at J, with 9 bases between the two ends. The CDR3 DNA sequence: TGTGCCAGCTCACCGAGTCGGGAAGATACGCAGTATTTT. Protein product: CASSPSREDTQYF.